The 2 T cell receptor beta chains given below trace back to one sample, sequenced in a study of T cells in Graves' hyperthyroidism and ophthalmopathy. RNA transcripts yielded amplified TCR beta CDR3 regions. The study used the HTBI primer set for a first-round RT-PCR of the TCR CDR3. TCRdb called the multiplex PCR reads again in MiXCR, with one record for every CDR3 protein. Of around 300,000 distinct CDR3 sequences in the sample, roughly 13% are singletons; the top ten hold 7.9%. The sequencing sample was made of blood. The receptors shown here come from a woman in her forties with Graves' hyperthyroidism.

Ten or more counts support this clonotype. The rearrangement uses TRBV11-2 and TRBJ2-1; 7 bases agree with TRBD1. After removal of 4 bases from V and 2 bases from J, the junction contained 2 bases not matched to a gene. Germline CDR1 SGHAT, CDR2 FQNNGV. The CDR3 sequence is 14 residues long. CDR3 coding DNA: TGTGCCAGCAGCTGGGGGACAGCCTACAATGAGCAGTTCTTC. It translates to CASSWGTAYNEQFF.

This chain joins TRBV19 and TRBJ1-1, with D uncertain. The germline V gene has CDR1 LNHDA and CDR2 SQIVND (reference sequence). This CDR3 has 13 amino acids. Trimming left V 0 bases short and J 11 bases short, with 13 bases between. CDR3 sequence: CASSIDEGDGAFF. CDR3 in DNA: TGTGCCAGTAGTATAGATGAGGGCGATGGGGCTTTCTTT.